One and the same sample provided the 29 T cell receptor beta chains below, sequenced in a study of shared clonotypes between healthy human individuals. Terminally differentiated effector memory CD45RA+ cells were excluded by CCR7 positive selection of CD45RO-negative cells. Some clones are missing from TCRdb's copy, which holds only in-frame ones; the method was immunoSEQ multiplex PCR. The sample yields about 2 million clones, approximately 94% seen once. The sequenced sample was naive CD8+ T cells sorted from blood. These receptors were collected from a man younger than 35 in good health.

J is TRBJ2-7 and V is TRBV9, with 8 nucleotides matching TRBD1. CDR3 size: 13 residues. Germline trimming cut 3 bases from V and 6 bases from J; bases unmatched to any gene: 5. CDR1 SGDLS and CDR2 YYNGEE come from the germline V gene. In nucleotides, the CDR3 is TGTGCCAGCAGCGGGCGGACAGGGTCCGAGCAGTACTTC. This codes for CASSGRTGSEQYF.

The genes are TRBV7-3 and TRBJ2-3; D ambiguous. This CDR3 region has 14 residues. Trimming took off 1 base at V and 1 base at J, with 6 bases between the two ends. Germline V CDR1 and CDR2: SGHTA, FQGTGA. The CDR3 spells CASSLNLGTDTQYF. For the CDR3, the DNA is TGTGCCAGCAGCTTAAACTTAGGCACAGATACGCAGTATTTT.

The chain uses TRBV5-8 and TRBJ2-7; D is undetermined. This CDR3 is built from 16 residues. The germline V gene encodes CDR1 SGHTS and CDR2 YDEGEE. V was trimmed by 2 bases and J by 0 bases, leaving 15 bases between them. The CDR3 sequence: CASSFGSWLPSYEQYF. For the CDR3, the DNA is TGTGCCAGCAGCTTCGGCAGCTGGCTACCCTCCTACGAGCAGTACTTC.

This CDR3 reads CASSHRQFSTDTQYF. The CDR3 DNA is TGCGCCAGCAGCCACCGACAATTCAGCACAGATACGCAGTATTTT. This rearrangement joins TRBV4-3 to TRBJ2-3; unclear D gene. V lost 3 bases and J lost 0, with 10 bases in between. Per germline, CDR1 LGHNA and CDR2 YSLEER. This CDR3 spans 15 amino acids.

The rearrangement joins TRBV5-4 to TRBJ2-1; no definite D call. This CDR3 contains 13 residues. Trimming left V 4 bases short and J 5 bases short, with 10 bases between. Germline V CDR1 and CDR2: SGHNT, YYREEE (reference sequence). The DNA of the CDR3 is TGTGCCAGCAGCCTGGTACTAAACAATGAGCAGTTCTTC. It yields the protein CASSLVLNNEQFF.

The V call is TRBV7-6, the J call TRBJ1-2; D gene ambiguous. The germline V and J ends were trimmed by 5 bases and 3 bases, with 10 bases remaining between them. CDR3 length: 13 residues. CDR1 SGHVS and CDR2 FNYEAQ come from the germline V gene. The CDR3 is CASSAKEDYGYTF. CDR3 bases: TGTGCCAGCAGCGCAAAAGAAGACTATGGCTACACCTTC. Full variable domain (outside the CDR3, taken from reference TRBV7-6 and TRBJ1-2): GAGVSQSPRYKVTKRGQDVALRCDPISGHVSLYWYRQALGQGPEFLTYFNYEAQQDKSGLPNDRFSAERPEGSISTLTIQRTEQRDSAMYRCASSAKEDYGYTFGSGTRLTVV.

Comment on this clone: Other DNA sequences from this sample encode an identical CDR3 as well. The chain uses TRBV7-9 and TRBJ2-7, with D uncertain. Trimming shortened V by 4 bases and J by 0 bases, and 7 bases separated the two germline ends. The CDR3 runs to 13 residues. CDR1 SEHNR and CDR2 FQNEAQ come from the germline V gene (reference sequence). As DNA, the CDR3 is TGTGCCAGCAGCTCCCCTGTCTCCTACGAGCAGTACTTC. Encoded protein: CASSSPVSYEQYF.

The chain is built from TRBV5-1 and TRBJ2-7, with D unclear. Trimming cost V 0 bases and J 0 bases, with 10 bases left between them. Germline V gives CDR1 SGHRS, CDR2 YFSETQ. The CDR3 has 15 residues. The CDR3 sequence is CASSLETVSSYEQYF. CDR3 coding DNA: TGCGCCAGCAGCTTGGAAACGGTAAGCTCCTACGAGCAGTACTTC. The whole variable domain, remainder taken from reference TRBV5-1 and TRBJ2-7, is KAGVTQTPRYLIKTRGQQVTLSCSPISGHRSVSWYQQTPGQGLQFLFEYFSETQRNKGNFPGRFSGRQFSNSRSEMNVSTLELGDSALYLCASSLETVSSYEQYFGPGTRLTVT.

The V call is TRBV30, the J call TRBJ1-6, with D possibly TRBD1 on 6 matching bases. Germline CDR1 and CDR2: GTSNPN and SVGIG (reference sequence). This CDR3 has 15 residues. Trimming pared 4 bases from V and 7 bases from J, leaving 17 bases between. The CDR3 sequence is CAWIMGAVGNSPLHF. CDR3 DNA: TGTGCCTGGATAATGGGGGCGGTGGGGAATTCACCCCTCCACTTT.

The gene calls are TRBV4-1 and TRBJ1-3; unclear D gene. The CDR3 is made up of 12 amino acids. Per germline, CDR1 MGHRA and CDR2 YSYEKL. With 3 bases removed from V and 3 bases from J, the gap between germline ends came to 3 bases. The CDR3 nucleotides read TGCGCCAGCAGCCAGAGTGGAAACACCATATATTTT. It specifies CASSQSGNTIYF.

The chain is built from TRBV6-5 and TRBJ2-1, with D tentatively TRBD2 (6 bases). The CDR3 has 16 amino acids. CDR1 MNHEY and CDR2 SVGAGI come from the germline V gene. The germline V and J ends were trimmed by 0 bases and 6 bases, with 15 bases remaining between them. The CDR3 region is CASSYSVGSKVNEQFF. CDR3 DNA: TGTGCCAGCAGTTACTCCGTCGGGAGTAAAGTCAATGAGCAGTTCTTC.

V is TRBV19 and J is TRBJ2-7, with TRBD1 as a possible D gene (6 bases). Between the trimmed V and J ends, which lost 6 bases and 4 bases, there was a span of 16 bases. The CDR3 totals 14 residues. The germline V gene has CDR1 LNHDA and CDR2 SQIVND (reference sequence). CDR3 protein: CASRPTGYSYEQYF. CDR3 nucleotides: TGTGCCAGTAGACCTACAGGGTATAGTTACGAGCAGTACTTC. The whole variable domain, filled in from reference TRBV19 and TRBJ2-7, reads DGGITQSPKYLFRKEGQNVTLSCEQNLNHDAMYWYRQDPGQGLRLIYYSQIVNDFQKGDIAEGYSVSREKKESFPLTVTSAQKNPTAFYLCASRPTGYSYEQYFGPGTRLTVT.

This chain links TRBV19 with TRBJ2-3; D perhaps matches TRBD2 (5 bases). Per the germline V gene, CDR1 is LNHDA and CDR2 is SQIVND (reference sequence). This CDR3 has 13 residues. The V and J ends lost 6 bases and 3 bases respectively, with 10 bases between them. The CDR3 region is CASRGGRTDTQYF. CDR3 coding DNA: TGTGCCAGTAGGGGCGGGCGAACAGATACGCAGTATTTT. The full variable domain, completed using reference TRBV19 and TRBJ2-3, is DGGITQSPKYLFRKEGQNVTLSCEQNLNHDAMYWYRQDPGQGLRLIYYSQIVNDFQKGDIAEGYSVSREKKESFPLTVTSAQKNPTAFYLCASRGGRTDTQYFGPGTRLTVL.

Turning to this clone: This sample also contains other DNA sequences that code for the same CDR3. The chain is built from TRBV9 and TRBJ2-7; D perhaps matches TRBD2 (6 bases). CDR3 length equals 15 residues. Looked up from germline, CDR1 is SGDLS and CDR2 is YYNGEE. Trimming took off 0 bases at V and 1 base at J, with 11 bases between the two ends. The CDR3 bases are TGTGCCAGCAGCGTAGACGGGAGCACGTCCTACGAGCAGTACTTC. This encodes CASSVDGSTSYEQYF.

The chain employs TRBV27 and TRBJ2-7; possibly TRBD2 for D (7 bases). CDR1 is MNHEY and CDR2 is SMNVEV in the germline V gene (reference sequence). The CDR3 is 13 residues long. With 7 bases removed from V and 6 bases from J, the gap between germline ends came to 16 bases. CDR3 sequence reads: CASMPWGGLEQYF. CDR3 DNA: TGTGCCAGCATGCCCTGGGGGGGGCTCGAGCAGTACTTC.

The CDR3 coding sequence is TGTGCCAGCAGCTGGGGACAGTTTCAGTACTTC. Amino acid sequence: CASSWGQFQYF. The rearrangement uses TRBV5-8 and TRBJ2-4; TRBD1 aligns across 7 bases. V was clipped by 3 bases and J by 11 bases; unmatched bases: 2. Looked up from germline, CDR1 is SGHTS and CDR2 is YDEGEE. The CDR3 consists of 11 residues.

The V gene is TRBV5-1, the J gene TRBJ2-3; D is perhaps TRBD1 or TRBD2 (5 bases each). CDR1 is SGHRS, CDR2 YFSETQ, per germline. The CDR3 loop spans 15 amino acids. V dropped 4 bases and J dropped 0 bases, with 12 bases sitting between them. CDR3 in DNA: TGCGCCAGCAGCCTACGGGACGCCAGCACAGATACGCAGTATTTT. Protein product: CASSLRDASTDTQYF.

This chain uses TRBV9 with TRBJ2-7; TRBD2 might be the D (6 bases). The CDR3 is 15 residues long. Germline V gives CDR1 SGDLS, CDR2 YYNGEE. The V and J ends lost 0 bases and 3 bases respectively, with 13 bases between them. CDR3 sequence (DNA): TGTGCCAGCAGCGTAGGTGGGACTCCATTCTACGAGCAGTACTTC. Protein sequence: CASSVGGTPFYEQYF.

The chain links TRBV7-8 to TRBJ2-7, with a weak D call TRBD2 (5 bases). Germline V gene sequence: CDR1 SGHVS, CDR2 FQNEAQ. Trimming removed 6 bases at V and 3 bases at J, with 12 bases between. CDR3 size: 13 residues. The CDR3 nucleotides read TGTGCCAGCAGTTCCGACGGGGACTACGAGCAGTACTTC. Protein product: CASSSDGDYEQYF. Based on the CDR3 plus reference TRBV7-8 and TRBJ2-7, the full variable domain is GAGVSQSPRYKVAKRGQDVALRCDPISGHVSLFWYQQALGQGPEFLTYFQNEAQLDKSGLPSDRFFAERPEGSVSTLKIQRTQQEDSAVYLCASSSDGDYEQYFGPGTRLTVT.

This clone was counted once. This chain joins TRBV6-5 and TRBJ1-4; perhaps TRBD1 as D (5 bases). The V gene lost 2 bases and the J gene lost 6 bases, with 10 bases spanning the gap. This CDR3 contains 14 residues. Germline-derived CDR1 and CDR2 are MNHEY and SVGAGI. CDR3: CASSYTGGHEKLFF. The CDR3 nucleotides are TGTGCCAGCAGTTACACCGGGGGTCATGAAAAACTGTTTTTT.

The chain recombines TRBV4-3 with TRBJ1-6, with a weak D call TRBD1 (5 bases). From germline, CDR1 is LGHNA and CDR2 YSLEER. The CDR3 totals 14 residues. The V end lost 3 bases, the J end lost 14 bases, and 17 bases lay between the germline ends. The CDR3 reads CASSQTGREFTLHF. The CDR3 DNA sequence: TGCGCCAGCAGCCAGACGGGCAGGGAGTTCACCCTCCACTTT.

This chain connects TRBV5-4 to TRBJ2-1, with TRBD2 as a possible D gene (6 bases). This CDR3 region has 15 residues. CDR1 and CDR2 (germline): SGHNT, YYREEE (reference sequence). V dropped 4 bases and J dropped 9 bases, with 20 bases sitting between them. CDR3 nucleotide sequence: TGTGCCAGCAGCCTCGGGAGCTTGCTGGGGAGTGAGCAGTTCTTC. Amino acids: CASSLGSLLGSEQFF.

About this clone itself: This sample also contains other DNA sequences that code for the same CDR3. CDR3 sequence reads: CASSYSAGAGELFF. As DNA, the CDR3 is TGTGCCAGCAGTTACTCAGCGGGGGCCGGGGAGCTGTTTTTT. The V and J genes are TRBV6-5 and TRBJ2-2; TRBD2 matches 8 bases. The junction had 0 bases not matched to a gene; V was cut back by 0 bases and J by 6 bases. The germline CDR1 and CDR2 sequences are MNHEY and SVGAGI. This CDR3 is built from 14 residues.

The rearrangement joins TRBV10-2 to TRBJ2-7; 12 nucleotides align to TRBD2. Germline CDR1 and CDR2: WSHSY and SAAADI. The CDR3 is 16 amino acids. Germline trimming cut 5 bases from V and 0 bases from J; bases unmatched to any gene: 5. The CDR3 coding sequence is TGCGCCAGCAGTCCGAAACTAGCGGGGGGCTCCTACGAGCAGTACTTC. It translates to CASSPKLAGGSYEQYF.

This chain links TRBV7-8 with TRBJ2-1; TRBD2 matches at 9 bases. The CDR3 extends over 16 amino acids. CDR1 is SGHVS, CDR2 FQNEAQ, per germline. Germline trimming cut 3 bases from V and 7 bases from J; bases unmatched to any gene: 10. The CDR3 loop is CASSFGTLAGPNEQFF. In DNA form, the CDR3 reads TGTGCCAGCAGCTTTGGTACGCTAGCGGGACCGAATGAGCAGTTCTTC.

The chain carries TRBV10-2 and TRBJ2-1; 7 nucleotides align to TRBD2. V lost 7 bases and J lost 3; bases outside the gene matches: 6. The germline CDR1 and CDR2 sequences are WSHSY and SAAADI. This CDR3 is 14 amino acids long. The CDR3 loop is CASKHGGSYNEQFF. The CDR3 coding sequence is TGCGCCAGCAAACACGGCGGGAGCTACAATGAGCAGTTCTTC.

About this clone itself: A junction boundary mismatches the germline segment, possibly from a read error. This same CDR3 is encoded by further DNA sequences in the sample. The chain joins TRBV5-4 to TRBJ2-7, with TRBD1 matching 7 bases. Germline values: CDR1 SGHNT, CDR2 YYREEE (reference sequence). The CDR3 loop spans 12 amino acids. The CDR3 sequence is CASSLGQGEQYF. As DNA, the CDR3 is TGTGCCAGCAGCTTGGGTCAGGGGGAGCAATACTTC.

The rearrangement links TRBV10-2 to TRBJ2-2; D unclear. The germline V and J ends were trimmed by 5 bases and 4 bases, with 2 bases remaining between them. The CDR3 is 11 residues long. Germline V gene lookup returns CDR1 WSHSY and CDR2 SAAADI. DNA of the CDR3: TGCGCCAGCAGTAGCACCGGGGAGCTGTTTTTT. Amino acid sequence: CASSSTGELFF.

As concerns this clone: The same CDR3 can be traced to other DNA sequences in this sample. V gene TRBV19 combines with J gene TRBJ2-5, with D possibly TRBD2 on 5 matching bases. Germline values: CDR1 LNHDA, CDR2 SQIVND (reference sequence). Deletions cut 5 bases from V and 3 bases from J, with 10 bases between. This CDR3 has 13 amino acids. This CDR3 is CASSVDGEETQYF. The CDR3 DNA reads as TGTGCCAGTAGTGTTGACGGGGAAGAGACCCAGTACTTC.